One and the same sample provided the 27 T cell receptor beta chains below, sequenced in a study of shared clonotypes between healthy human individuals. Some clones are missing from TCRdb's copy, which holds only in-frame ones; the method was immunoSEQ multiplex PCR. Counted here are about 2.4 million clones, roughly nine tenths occurring once; the ten biggest clones make up roughly 0.14%. Sequencing was carried out using naive CD4+ T cells sorted from blood. The subset here: CD45RA+ positively selected. All receptors derive from a man younger than 35 in good health.

The chain couples TRBV9 to TRBJ1-1, with 7 bases lining up with TRBD1. The CDR3 contains 15 residues. Per the germline V gene, CDR1 is SGDLS and CDR2 is YYNGEE. V dropped 1 base and J dropped 0; count of bases not matched to a gene: 3. The CDR3 nucleotides read TGTGCCAGCAGCGTACTCGGGACAGTGAACACTGAAGCTTTCTTT. Protein sequence: CASSVLGTVNTEAFF.

A few counts support this clone. The CDR3: CSVATLGGYTF. The CDR3 DNA sequence: TGCAGCGTTGCCACGCTGGGTGGCTACACCTTC. The rearrangement joins TRBV29-1 to TRBJ1-2; D ambiguous. CDR3 size: 11 residues. Looked up from germline, CDR1 is SQVTM and CDR2 is ANQGSEA. The V end was cut by 4 bases, the J end by 7 bases, with 10 bases between.

This chain links TRBV5-1 with TRBJ2-7; TRBD1 is a possible D gene (5 bases). Germline values: CDR1 SGHRS, CDR2 YFSETQ. The CDR3 totals 15 residues. The V and J ends lost 1 base and 5 bases respectively, with 16 bases between them. The CDR3 sequence is CASSLLPGPTHEQYF. The CDR3 DNA reads as TGCGCCAGCAGCTTGTTGCCAGGGCCCACCCACGAGCAGTACTTC.

The V and J genes are TRBV6-5 and TRBJ2-7, with 10 bases fitting TRBD1. The CDR3 is made up of 12 amino acids. CDR1 MNHEY and CDR2 SVGAGI come from the germline V gene. V dropped 8 bases and J dropped 3; count of bases not matched to a gene: 1. This CDR3 reads CASGQGGYEQYF. The CDR3 DNA sequence: TGTGCCAGCGGACAGGGGGGCTACGAGCAGTACTTC.

Comments on this clone: Other DNA sequences from this sample encode an identical CDR3 as well. The V call is TRBV10-3, the J call TRBJ1-5, with D hard to call. Germline lookup yields CDR1 ENHRY and CDR2 SYGVKD. V gave up 3 bases and J gave up 3 bases, with 9 bases separating them. The CDR3 contains 14 residues. Written as DNA, the CDR3 is TGTGCCATCAGTGAAGACGGCTTCAATCAGCCCCAGCATTTT. Translated, it gives CAISEDGFNQPQHF.

Here the CDR3 reads CASKPGQVNYGYTF. In DNA, the CDR3 is TGTGCCAGCAAACCGGGACAAGTTAACTATGGCTACACCTTC. This chain uses TRBV6-5 with TRBJ1-2; D is perhaps TRBD1 (6 bases). The V end lost 7 bases, the J end lost 1 base, and 13 bases lay between the germline ends. The CDR3 length is 14 residues. Per germline, CDR1 MNHEY and CDR2 SVGAGI.

Worth noting for this clone: An end of the junction differs from the germline gene, which may be a read error. The chain uses TRBV18 and TRBJ2-7; no firm D call. The CDR3 extends over 15 amino acids. Germline loops: CDR1 KGHSH, CDR2 LQKENI. The CDR3 DNA follows: TGTGCCAGCTCGACCGGAGAAGGGTCCTCCCACGAGCAGTACTTC. The encoded protein is CASSTGEGSSHEQYF.

This clone was seen a few times. The chain is built from TRBV2 and TRBJ2-3; D is perhaps TRBD2 (5 bases). The CDR3 runs to 12 residues. Trimming took off 6 bases at V and 7 bases at J, with 11 bases between the two ends. CDR1 SNHLY and CDR2 FYNNEI come from the germline V gene. The CDR3 here is CASRIGSNTQYF. Written as DNA, the CDR3 is TGTGCCAGCAGGATAGGGAGTAATACGCAGTATTTT.

The sample holds a few counts of this clone. This rearrangement joins TRBV5-1 to TRBJ1-6; tentatively, D is TRBD1 (6 bases). Trimming cost V 2 bases and J 8 bases, with 11 bases left between them. Germline CDR1 reads SGHRS; CDR2 reads YFSETQ. The CDR3 has 14 residues. The CDR3 sequence: CASSLGGPDSPLHF. CDR3 nucleotide sequence: TGCGCCAGCAGCTTAGGGGGGCCGGATTCACCCCTCCACTTT.

The V gene is TRBV5-1, the J gene TRBJ2-6, with 10 bases fitting TRBD1. The germline V gene has CDR1 SGHRS and CDR2 YFSETQ. J gave up 2 bases and V 2 bases, and 4 bases lay outside the gene matches. The CDR3 length is 17 residues. In DNA, the CDR3 is TGCGCCAGCAGCTTACGACAGGGGGCAGCTGGGGCCAACGTCCTGACTTTC. Its protein is CASSLRQGAAGANVLTF.

CDR3: CAWDPRRGGETQYF. In nucleotides, the CDR3 is TGTGCCTGGGATCCACGGCGGGGAGGTGAGACCCAGTACTTC. J is TRBJ2-5 and V is TRBV30; D is possibly TRBD2 (6 bases). The CDR3 loop spans 14 amino acids. V lost 5 bases and J 5 bases, leaving 18 bases between the germline ends. The germline gives CDR1 GTSNPN, CDR2 SVGIG (reference sequence).

This sequence joins TRBV7-9 and TRBJ2-3, with a possible D match to TRBD1 (5 bases). The CDR3 has 16 residues. CDR1 and CDR2 from the germline V gene are SEHNR and FQNEAQ (reference sequence). V shed 1 base and J shed 3 bases, with 14 bases lying between them. The CDR3 sequence is CASSLGSGPGTDTQYF. CDR3 in DNA: TGTGCCAGCAGCTTAGGATCAGGGCCCGGGACAGATACGCAGTATTTT.

The J gene is TRBJ2-7, the V gene TRBV5-5; D is unclear. The length of the CDR3 is 15 residues. Germline V gene lookup returns CDR1 SGHKS and CDR2 YYEKEE (reference sequence). V lost 1 base to trimming and J lost 7 bases, with 18 bases between them. CDR3 sequence reads: CASSLSLDVVWEQYF. The CDR3 nucleotides read TGTGCCAGCAGCTTGAGCTTGGACGTCGTTTGGGAGCAGTACTTC.

The J gene is TRBJ2-2, the V gene TRBV27, with D perhaps TRBD2 (5 bases). The CDR3 runs to 13 residues. In germline, CDR1 is MNHEY, CDR2 SMNVEV (reference sequence). Trimming removed 6 bases at V and 3 bases at J, with 8 bases between. In DNA form, the CDR3 reads TGTGCCAGCAGGGTGAGGGACACCGGGGAGCTGTTTTTT. Its translation: CASRVRDTGELFF.

This chain links TRBV12-5 with TRBJ2-7; tentative D call: TRBD1 (6 bases). Germline CDR1 reads LGHNT; CDR2 reads FRNRAP. The CDR3 extends over 15 amino acids. The germline V and J ends were trimmed by 4 bases and 3 bases, with 16 bases remaining between them. In DNA, the CDR3 is TGTGCTAGTGGTTATCCTACACCACAGGGCTACGAGCAGTACTTC. The encoded protein is CASGYPTPQGYEQYF. The full variable domain, completed using reference TRBV12-5 and TRBJ2-7, is DARVTQTPRHKVTEMGQEVTMRCQPILGHNTVFWYRQTMMQGLELLAYFRNRAPLDDSGMPKDRFSAEMPDATLATLKIQPSEPRDSAVYFCASGYPTPQGYEQYFGPGTRLTVT.

This CDR3 reads CASSKGLAGGTTDTQYF. For the CDR3, the DNA is TGTGCCAGTAGTAAGGGACTAGCGGGAGGGACCACAGATACGCAGTATTTT. The genes are TRBV19 and TRBJ2-3, with 16 bases lining up with TRBD2. The CDR3 consists of 17 residues. V was clipped by 4 bases and J by 2 bases; unmatched bases: 3. CDR1 is LNHDA, CDR2 SQIVND, per germline (reference sequence).

The V call is TRBV5-4, the J call TRBJ2-3; D call uncertain. The CDR3 is 13 amino acids. From germline, CDR1 is SGHNT and CDR2 YYREEE (reference sequence). The V end lost 3 bases, the J end lost 0 bases, and 5 bases lay between the germline ends. The CDR3 DNA reads as TGTGCCAGCAGCTACCCTAGCACAGATACGCAGTATTTT. It encodes CASSYPSTDTQYF.

This sequence joins TRBV6-6 and TRBJ2-2; no reliable D call. The CDR3 is 12 residues long. Trimming took off 2 bases at V and 8 bases at J, with 6 bases between the two ends. CDR1 MNHNY and CDR2 SVGAGI come from the germline V gene (reference sequence). In DNA, the CDR3 is TGTGCCAGCAGTTACGTCTCGGGGGAGCTGTTTTTT. This sequence encodes CASSYVSGELFF.

Regarding this clone: Other DNA sequences in the same sample also yield this CDR3. The V call is TRBV5-6, the J call TRBJ2-7, with a weak D call TRBD2 (5 bases). Deletions cut 4 bases from V and 4 bases from J, with 9 bases between. CDR3 length: 12 residues. Germline V gene sequence: CDR1 SGHDT, CDR2 YYEEEE. The CDR3 sequence is CASSQDSYEQYF. The CDR3 nucleotides are TGTGCCAGCAGCCAGGACTCATACGAGCAGTACTTC.

The chain is built from TRBV11-1 and TRBJ1-4; D is perhaps TRBD1 (6 bases). The germline V gene has CDR1 SGHAT and CDR2 FQDESV (reference sequence). Trimming left V 1 base short and J 8 bases short, with 11 bases between. This CDR3 comprises 14 residues. The CDR3 is CASSLGGPGEKLFF. The CDR3 DNA is TGTGCCAGCAGCTTAGGGGGGCCTGGCGAAAAACTGTTTTTT.

The CDR3 loop is CASSRGQGFDGYTF. CDR3 DNA sequence: TGTGCCAGCAGTCGTGGACAGGGGTTCGATGGCTACACCTTC. The genes are TRBV5-6 and TRBJ1-2; 9 bases line up with TRBD1. After removal of 5 bases from V and 6 bases from J, the junction contained 8 bases not matched to a gene. Germline V gene data show CDR1 as SGHDT and CDR2 as YYEEEE. There are 14 residues in the CDR3. The whole variable domain, remainder taken from reference TRBV5-6 and TRBJ1-2, is DAGVTQSPTHLIKTRGQQVTLRCSPKSGHDTVSWYQQALGQGPQFIFQYYEEEERQRGNFPDRFSGHQFPNYSSELNVNALLLGDSALYLCASSRGQGFDGYTFGSGTRLTVV.

The V call is TRBV5-4, the J call TRBJ2-5; TRBD2 aligns across 13 bases. Trimming removed 4 bases from V and 5 bases from J; junction bases left unmatched: 5. The CDR3 sequence is 15 residues long. The germline CDR1 and CDR2 sequences are SGHNT and YYREEE (reference sequence). The chain's CDR3 is CASSQGLAGSETQYF. DNA of the CDR3: TGTGCCAGCAGCCAGGGACTAGCGGGATCGGAGACCCAGTACTTC.

The chain links TRBV29-1 to TRBJ2-1; unclear D gene. V was shortened by 6 bases and J by 0 bases, with 6 bases between the two germline ends. Per germline, CDR1 SQVTM and CDR2 ANQGSEA. The CDR3 spans 12 residues. The DNA for the CDR3 is TGCAGCGTGGCAAGCTCCTACAATGAGCAGTTCTTC. Amino acid sequence: CSVASSYNEQFF.

The chain employs TRBV18 and TRBJ2-7; 9 nucleotides agree with TRBD2. Germline V CDR1 and CDR2: KGHSH, LQKENI. There are 15 residues in the CDR3. V was pared by 1 base and J by 4 bases, with 5 bases of the junction left unmatched. CDR3 region: CASSPRGTSQYEQYF. CDR3 nucleotides: TGTGCCAGCTCACCACGCGGGACTAGCCAATACGAGCAGTACTTC.

This rearrangement joins TRBV19 to TRBJ2-3; 12 nucleotides agree with TRBD2. Germline values: CDR1 LNHDA, CDR2 SQIVND (reference sequence). The CDR3 sequence is 16 residues long. Trimming cost V 5 bases and J 0 bases; bases outside gene matches: 3. CDR3 protein: CASSSLAGGSTDTQYF. The CDR3 bases are TGTGCCAGTAGTTCCCTAGCGGGAGGGAGCACAGATACGCAGTATTTT.

The genes are TRBV4-3 and TRBJ1-3, with 7 bases that match TRBD1. This CDR3 contains 17 residues. Trimming took 5 bases from V and 0 from J; bases not matched to a gene: 10. The germline gives CDR1 LGHNA, CDR2 YSLEER. CDR3 loop: CASSSEGQSVSGNTIYF. DNA of the CDR3: TGCGCCAGCAGCTCAGAGGGACAGTCCGTCTCTGGAAACACCATATATTTT.

This chain uses TRBV5-4 with TRBJ1-1, with 10 bases identical to TRBD1. The CDR3 has 15 amino acids. Germline values: CDR1 SGHNT, CDR2 YYREEE (reference sequence). Trimming at V came to 1 base and at J to 5 bases, leaving 5 bases not matched to a gene. CDR3 sequence (DNA): TGTGCCAGCAGCTTGACCGGGACAGGGGTTACTGAAGCTTTCTTT. This sequence encodes CASSLTGTGVTEAFF.